This T cell receptor beta chain was observed in a study of blood T cell repertoires in COVID-19. Looking at the study overall: From the United States, Italy and Spain came samples of acute and convalescent COVID-19. T cells, B-cell-depleted T cells, or PBMCs supplied cDNA or gDNA.

The CDR3 is 14 residues long. V was clipped by 6 bases and J by 4 bases, with 16 bases between them. Looked up from germline, CDR1 is SGHTA and CDR2 is FQGNSA. Original processing notes: Nucleated cell counts were estimated from reference gene primer amplification. Only in-frame clones appear in the TCRdb table, and some are missing; sequencing was by immunoSEQ multiplex PCR. That table furnishes V, J and clone size, whereas the DNA furnished D and trimming. The data show roughly 93,000 clones, approximately 81% seen once. The V and J genes are TRBV7-2 and TRBJ2-7; D might be TRBD2 (5 bases). This receptor was obtained from an elderly woman with acute or convalescent COVID-19. Sample: peripheral blood. The CDR3 nucleotides read TGTGCCAGCAGTCGTCAAGAGGGCCTTTACGAGCAGTACTTC. Encoded protein: CASSRQEGLYEQYF.